This T cell receptor (beta chain) was retrieved from a study of blood T cell repertoires in COVID-19. Study-wide context: COVID-19 samples, acute and convalescent, were from the United States, Italy and Spain. PBMCs, B-cell-depleted T cells, or T cells provided the cDNA or gDNA that made up the material.

CDR1 and CDR2 (germline): KGHSH, LQKENI. The CDR3 contains 16 residues. The trim removed 6 bases at V and 4 bases at J, leaving 12 bases unmatched. The authors' processing: From reference gene primer amplification, estimates of nucleated cell counts were derived. The method was immunoSEQ multiplex PCR; TCRdb's version includes in-frame clones alone and lacks a portion of them. V and J calls and clone size come straight from that table; D and trimming were deduced from the DNA. The sample has 97,000 or so clones; 80% to 85% are singletons. The chain couples TRBV18 to TRBJ2-1; 7 bases are a match to TRBD2. The sequenced sample consisted of peripheral blood. The clonotype originates from a man aged 55 to 70 with acute or convalescent COVID-19. DNA for the CDR3: TGTGCCAGCTCCCCAAGTCCGGGACTAACTTACAATGAGCAGTTCTTC. Translated, it gives CASSPSPGLTYNEQFF.